This T cell receptor beta chain was identified during a study of blood T cell repertoires in COVID-19 (dated by TCRdb to about 2020). Notes on the research overall: Collaborator samples came from the United States, Italy and Spain and covered acute and convalescent phases of COVID-19. The material from the prospective study consisted of cDNA or gDNA derived from T cells, B-cell-depleted T cells, or PBMCs. Deeply sampled blood TCRbeta repertoires from subjects exposed to, actively infected with, or recovered from COVID-19 were included in the dataset. A freely available public database, intended as a resource for researchers studying the immune response to SARS-CoV-2, is where the repertoires were released. The samples were drawn from two sources: the first 160 participants of the ongoing ImmuneRACE study, and 1,254 subjects contributed by 6 global collaborators. Nearly every sample came with metadata listing a de-identified subject ID, COVID-19 status, age in years and sex. Where HLA class I and class II types were available, the types were taken from metadata supplied by the sample provider, not from assay-based typing.

As regards this clone: Its antigen target is currently unknown. No much larger clone is present one base from it, and per-base qualities are unavailable.

Spanning cysteine to phenylalanine, the CDR3 consists of 16 amino acids. This entry keeps only the CDR3 DNA: 48 bases, framed from base 1. In the germline V gene (reference sequence), CDR1 corresponds to MNHNY and CDR2 to SVGAGI. V is pruned by 5 bases and J by 5 bases, leaving 6 bases of the junction without a gene match. General study outcomes and caveats: How much clinical and demographic metadata was included differed by source and by participant, and the metadata was provided uncurated.

Collaborating institutions collected whole blood in K2EDTA tubes following their own protocols. For TCRbeta analysis, collaborators shipped samples as frozen whole blood, isolated PBMCs, or DNA extracted from either of those sample types. TCRbeta CDR3 regions were amplified from genomic DNA by means of the immunoSEQ Assay, a bias-controlled multiplex PCR. The source study handled its data this way. The number of nucleated cells in each sample was estimated from the amplification of reference gene primers within the assay. To quantify the absolute abundance of each unique TCRbeta CDR3 rearrangement, sequence reads were collapsed and filtered. For each sample, productive Simpson clonality was calculated by taking the square root of Simpson's diversity index across productive rearrangements. The table comes from immuneACCESS by way of TCRdb, which keeps in-frame sequences with V and J called. Part of the clones is missing from these tables; in studies checked, under half for an unresolved V gene and the rest for unknown reasons. From that table come the V and J calls and clone size; the DNA was used to work out D and trimming. Here the sample has about 200,000 clones; almost 90% occur a single time. The top ten constitute around 1.7% of the sample.

This TCR derives from a man younger than 35 with active or convalescent COVID-19. This sequence uses TRBV6-6 and TRBJ2-7; 16 junctional bases match TRBD2. Sequencing was performed on peripheral blood. The CDR3 here reads CASSPGLAGGPHEQYF. The sequenced DNA: TGTGCCAGCAGTCCGGGACTAGCGGGAGGGCCTCACGAGCAGTACTTC.